The rows below give T cell receptor beta chains drawn from one sample of a study of OX40 agonist ivuxolimab in advanced cancers. Here immunoSEQ multiplex PCR was the method, and the copy in TCRdb shows in-frame clones only, minus some. Among about 40,000 clones, 75% to 90% were seen once, and the ten largest hold over 0.55%. Sequences were derived from CD4+ or CD8+ T cells sorted from blood, sampled in a trial of the OX40 agonist ivuxolimab. The receptors were gathered from an adult with an advanced solid tumor such as melanoma, head and neck, liver or kidney cancer. Each CDR3 is given without its conserved first and last residue.

15	TRBV9	TRBJ1-3	ASSPRTGGVSGNTIY
13	TRBV4-1	TRBJ2-4	ASSPSPDKRNIQY
13	TRBV4-2	TRBJ2-1	ASSLLKSAYNEQF
14	TRBV5-1	TRBJ2-5	ASSLVLRDEGETQY
14	TRBV5-6	TRBJ1-5	ASSLAGGSLNQPQH
12	TRBV7-9	TRBJ1-6	ASTVGTGESPLH
13	TRBV10-3	TRBJ1-2	AISEPQGLDYGYT
12	TRBV5-1	TRBJ1-1	ASSLAGTNTEAF
11	TRBV4-3	TRBJ1-1	ASSQDRALPAF
14	TRBV19	TRBJ2-6	ASSPGGSAGANVLT
12	TRBV6-5	TRBJ2-2	ASSYYRVTGELF
10	TRBV27	TRBJ1-5	ASRMSNQPQH
13	TRBV5-6	TRBJ2-7	ASSGGTDTSYEQY
13	TRBV11-2	TRBJ2-1	ASNPGVGGYNEQF
15	TRBV15	TRBJ2-7	ATSRGPWGQGRDEQY
13	TRBV11-2	TRBJ2-2	ASTKTGRNTGELF
11	TRBV4-2	TRBJ2-6	ASSRSGANVLT
14	TRBV4-3	TRBJ2-1	ASSQDSVRGYNEQF
12	TRBV7-8	TRBJ1-1	ASSRQTTNTEAF
12	TRBV14	TRBJ1-4	AGNYQGAGEKLF
13	TRBV2	TRBJ2-7	ASSGGFDSSYEQY
14	TRBV5-4	TRBJ2-3	ASSSGLAGVTDTQY
11	TRBV29-1	TRBJ1-2	SVDNRVGDGYT
13	TRBV18	TRBJ2-7	ASSPYPGEVTEQY
13	TRBV5-5	TRBJ2-6	ASSLGPAGANVLT
13	TRBV5-5	TRBJ2-5	ASLRSGNSEETQY
13	TRBV27	TRBJ1-2	ASSSYRETLYGYT
14	TRBV28	TRBJ2-4	ASSLYRGRVKNIQY
14	TRBV14	TRBJ2-7	ASSPPNPRGPHEQY
11	TRBV5-4	TRBJ1-2	ASSLEDITGYT
12	TRBV4-2	TRBJ2-5	ASSPGGPQETQY
15	TRBV2	TRBJ2-2	ASSQTLAGGRTGELF
13	TRBV9	TRBJ1-2	ASSVDVTATYGYT
14	TRBV7-2	TRBJ2-7	ASSSAGGQGAREQY
12	TRBV6-5	TRBJ1-2	ASSSGTDSYGYT
14	TRBV5-1	TRBJ2-7	ASSLQGDRPTYEQY
12	TRBV2	TRBJ2-5	ASSERRYQETQY
13	TRBV28	TRBJ2-7	ASSPSGPSSYEQY
13	TRBV11-1	TRBJ1-6	ASSPETGGGPPLH
13	TRBV4-3	TRBJ2-5	ASSLQLAGEETQY
8	TRBV6-5	TRBJ1-1	ASWETRAF
16	TRBV11-2	TRBJ2-2	ASSSPAGTGGAIGELF
13	TRBV2	TRBJ1-3	ASSGEAGNGNTIY
13	TRBV18	TRBJ1-3	ASSPSAYSGNTIY
12	TRBV11-2	TRBJ1-2	ASSLAGNDYGYT
13	TRBV27	TRBJ1-1	ASSLQGHPGTEAF
12	TRBV5-5	TRBJ1-1	ASSLDWGSRGSF
15	TRBV5-8	TRBJ2-3	ASSFLDDRYSTDTQY
13	TRBV7-9	TRBJ1-5	ASSLTSGDNQPQH
15	TRBV28	TRBJ1-5	ASSPPRFAGFDQPQH